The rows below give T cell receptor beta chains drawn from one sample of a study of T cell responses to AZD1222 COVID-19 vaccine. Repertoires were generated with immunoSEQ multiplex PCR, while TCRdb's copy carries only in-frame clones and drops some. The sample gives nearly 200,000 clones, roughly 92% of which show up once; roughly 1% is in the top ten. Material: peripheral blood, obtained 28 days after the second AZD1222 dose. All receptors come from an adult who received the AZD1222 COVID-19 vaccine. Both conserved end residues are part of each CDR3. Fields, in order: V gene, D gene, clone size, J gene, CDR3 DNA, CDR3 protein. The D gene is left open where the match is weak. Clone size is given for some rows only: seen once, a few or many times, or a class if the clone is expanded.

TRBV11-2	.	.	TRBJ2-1	TGTGCCAGCAGCTCCCATCAGGGTAACAATGAGCAGTTCTTC	CASSSHQGNNEQFF
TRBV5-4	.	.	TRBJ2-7	TGTGCCAGCAGCCCCGGCGCGTCCGCCGTCTACGAGCAGTACTTC	CASSPGASAVYEQYF
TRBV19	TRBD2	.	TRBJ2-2	TGTGCCAGTAGTTTGTTATGGGCGGGGGGGCCCACCGGGGAGCTGTTTTTT	CASSLLWAGGPTGELFF
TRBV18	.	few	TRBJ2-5	TGTGCCAGCTCACCAACGGAGACCCAGTACTTC	CASSPTETQYF
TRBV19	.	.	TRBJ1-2	TGTGCCAGTGGCCGAGGGACGGACGGCTATGGCTACACCTTC	CASGRGTDGYGYTF
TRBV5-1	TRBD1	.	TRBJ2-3	TGCGCCAGCAGCGCCTCCGGGACAGGGTGGGAGGGCACAGATACGCAGTATTTT	CASSASGTGWEGTDTQYF
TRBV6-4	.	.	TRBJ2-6	TGTGCCAGCAGTTCCGGACGGGCTTCTGGGGCCAACGTCCTGACTTTC	CASSSGRASGANVLTF
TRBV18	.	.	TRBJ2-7	TGTGCCAGCTCACCACCCTCTGGCGAGCAGTACTTC	CASSPPSGEQYF
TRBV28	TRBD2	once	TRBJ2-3	TGTGCCAGCAGAACTAGCGGGGGCACAGATACGCAGTATTTT	CASRTSGGTDTQYF
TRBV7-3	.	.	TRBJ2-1	TGTGCCAGCAGCTTAAGAACCGGGGGCCTGTACAATGAGCAGTTCTTC	CASSLRTGGLYNEQFF
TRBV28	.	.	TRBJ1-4	TGTGCCAGCAGTTTGGCCCGTGAAAAACTGTTTTTT	CASSLAREKLFF
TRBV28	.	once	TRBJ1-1	TGTGCCAGCAGTACCACAGGGAGGGCGGACACTGAAGCTTTCTTT	CASSTTGRADTEAFF
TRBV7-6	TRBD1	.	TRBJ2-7	TGTGCCAGCAGCTTAGGGGGACAGGGTCCCTACGAGCAGTACTTC	CASSLGGQGPYEQYF
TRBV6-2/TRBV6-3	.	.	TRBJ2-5	TGTGCCAGCAGCTCAGTACCCGAGACCCAGTACTTC	CASSSVPETQYF
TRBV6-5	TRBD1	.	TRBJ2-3	TGTGCCAGCAGACGGGGACAGGTAAACGGAATTACGCAGTATTTT	CASRRGQVNGITQYF
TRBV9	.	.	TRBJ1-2	TGTGCCAGCAGCGTAGGTGGGATGGAGAACTATGGCTACACCTTC	CASSVGGMENYGYTF